The TCR beta chain under discussion was sequenced for a study of shared clonotypes between healthy human individuals. About the research overall: Plates per donor: three CD4 naive, three CD4 memory, two CD8 naive, one CD8 memory.

The V end lost 3 bases, the J end lost 4 bases, and 12 bases lay between the germline ends. Per germline, CDR1 MNHNS and CDR2 SASEGT. The length of the CDR3 is 14 residues. The data were produced by immunoSEQ multiplex PCR, yet TCRdb's version contains in-frame clones alone and is incomplete. The table lists roughly 2,300,000 clones, under 95% of them singletons. The sample was naive CD4+ T cells from PBMCs. Subset noted: CD45RA+ positively selected. This TCR was recovered from a man aged 18-30 years in good health. Some clones in this sample may be carry-over from other donors' samples. V is TRBV6-1 and J is TRBJ1-2, with TRBD1 as a possible D gene (5 bases). CDR3 sequence (DNA): TGTGCCAGCAGTGAGGTTGAGACAGCCTATGGCTACACCTTC. Translated, it gives CASSEVETAYGYTF.